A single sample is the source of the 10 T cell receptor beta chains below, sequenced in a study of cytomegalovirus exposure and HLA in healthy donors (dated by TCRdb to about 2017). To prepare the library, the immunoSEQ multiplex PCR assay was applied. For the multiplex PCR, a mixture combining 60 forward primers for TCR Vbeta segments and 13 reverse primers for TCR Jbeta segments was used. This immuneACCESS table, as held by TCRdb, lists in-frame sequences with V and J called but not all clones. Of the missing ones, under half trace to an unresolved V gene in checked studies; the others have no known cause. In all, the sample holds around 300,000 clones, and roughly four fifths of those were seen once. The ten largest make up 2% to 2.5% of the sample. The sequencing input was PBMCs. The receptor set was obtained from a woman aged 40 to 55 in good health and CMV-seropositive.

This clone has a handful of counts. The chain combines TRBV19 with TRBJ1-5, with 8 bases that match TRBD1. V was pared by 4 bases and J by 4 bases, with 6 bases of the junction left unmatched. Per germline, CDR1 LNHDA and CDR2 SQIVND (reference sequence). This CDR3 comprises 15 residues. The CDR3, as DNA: TGTGCCAGTAGTACTAGGGACAGGCTTAATCAGCCCCAGCATTTT. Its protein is CASSTRDRLNQPQHF.

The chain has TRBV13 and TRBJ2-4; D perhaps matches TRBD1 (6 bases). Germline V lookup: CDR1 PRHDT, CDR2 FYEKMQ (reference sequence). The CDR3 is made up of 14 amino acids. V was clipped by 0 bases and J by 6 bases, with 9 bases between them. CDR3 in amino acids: CASSLGQGINIQYF. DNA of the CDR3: TGTGCCAGCAGCTTAGGGCAGGGGATAAACATTCAGTACTTC.

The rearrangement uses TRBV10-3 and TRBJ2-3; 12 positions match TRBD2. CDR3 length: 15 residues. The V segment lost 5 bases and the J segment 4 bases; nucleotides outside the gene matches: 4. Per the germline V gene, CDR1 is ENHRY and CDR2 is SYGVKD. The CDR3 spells CAISILAGGADTQYF. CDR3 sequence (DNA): TGTGCCATCAGTATACTAGCGGGAGGTGCAGATACGCAGTATTTT.

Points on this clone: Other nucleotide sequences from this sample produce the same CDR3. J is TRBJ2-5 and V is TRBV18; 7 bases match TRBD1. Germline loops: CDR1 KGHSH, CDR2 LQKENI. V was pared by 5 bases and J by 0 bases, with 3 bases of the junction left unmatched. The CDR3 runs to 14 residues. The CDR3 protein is CASSSTGNQETQYF. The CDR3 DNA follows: TGTGCCAGCTCATCGACAGGGAACCAAGAGACCCAGTACTTC.

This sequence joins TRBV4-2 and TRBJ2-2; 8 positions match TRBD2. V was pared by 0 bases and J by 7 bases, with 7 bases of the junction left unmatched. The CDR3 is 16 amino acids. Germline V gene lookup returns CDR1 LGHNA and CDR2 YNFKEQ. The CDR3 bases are TGTGCCAGCAGCCAAGAAACGGGAGGGCCAATCGGGGAGCTGTTTTTT. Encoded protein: CASSQETGGPIGELFF.

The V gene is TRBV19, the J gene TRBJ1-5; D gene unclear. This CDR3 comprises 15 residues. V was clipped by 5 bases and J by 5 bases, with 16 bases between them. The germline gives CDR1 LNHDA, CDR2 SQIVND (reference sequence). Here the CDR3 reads CASSPASRQDQPQHF. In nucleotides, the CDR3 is TGTGCCAGTAGTCCGGCGAGCAGGCAAGATCAGCCCCAGCATTTT.

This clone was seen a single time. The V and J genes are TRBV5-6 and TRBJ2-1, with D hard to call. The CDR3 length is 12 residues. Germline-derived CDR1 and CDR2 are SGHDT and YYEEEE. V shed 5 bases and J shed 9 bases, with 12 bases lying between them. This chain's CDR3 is CASSYRLTEQFF. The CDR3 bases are TGTGCCAGCAGTTATAGACTCACTGAGCAGTTCTTC.

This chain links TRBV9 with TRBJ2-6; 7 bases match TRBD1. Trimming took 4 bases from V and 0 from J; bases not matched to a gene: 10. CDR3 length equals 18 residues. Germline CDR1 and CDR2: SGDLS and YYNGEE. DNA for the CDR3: TGTGCCAGCAGCTGGGACAGTTCACCCAACTCTGGGGCCAACGTCCTGACTTTC. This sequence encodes CASSWDSSPNSGANVLTF.

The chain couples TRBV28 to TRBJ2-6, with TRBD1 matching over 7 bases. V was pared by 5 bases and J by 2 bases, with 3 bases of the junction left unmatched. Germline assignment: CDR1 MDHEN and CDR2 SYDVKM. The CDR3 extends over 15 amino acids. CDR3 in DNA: TGTGCCAGCAGTACACAGGGGACTGGGGCCAACGTCCTGACTTTC. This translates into CASSTQGTGANVLTF.

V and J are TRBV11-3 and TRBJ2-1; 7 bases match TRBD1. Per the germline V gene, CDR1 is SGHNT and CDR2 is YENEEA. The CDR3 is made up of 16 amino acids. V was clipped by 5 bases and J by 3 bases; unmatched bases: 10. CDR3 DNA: TGTGCCAGCAGCCACCGGGACAGCCATTACTACAATGAGCAGTTCTTC. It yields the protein CASSHRDSHYYNEQFF.